These 25 T cell receptor beta chains were sequenced from one sample in a study of shared clonotypes between healthy human individuals. Assay: immunoSEQ multiplex PCR; the TCRdb copy retains only in-frame clones and omits some. Of over 1.5 million clones detected, approximately 98% appear once; the ten largest clones hold roughly 0.45%. Sequencing was performed on naive CD4+ T cells sorted from blood. Stated subset: CD45RA+ positively selected. The receptor set was obtained from a man in his thirties or forties in good health.

The rearrangement joins TRBV5-4 to TRBJ2-5; D is unclear. Looked up from germline, CDR1 is SGHNT and CDR2 is YYREEE (reference sequence). This CDR3 comprises 14 residues. V was trimmed by 0 bases and J by 5 bases, leaving 11 bases between them. The CDR3: CASSLGPLEETQYF. For the CDR3, the DNA is TGTGCCAGCAGCTTGGGGCCCCTCGAGGAGACCCAGTACTTC.

The chain recombines TRBV19 with TRBJ2-5, with D tentatively TRBD1 (6 bases). Germline lookup yields CDR1 LNHDA and CDR2 SQIVND (reference sequence). The CDR3 is made up of 15 amino acids. Trimming removed 3 bases from V and 1 base from J, with 12 bases in between. CDR3: CASSIKGQAQETQYF. CDR3 sequence (DNA): TGTGCCAGTAGTATTAAGGGACAAGCCCAAGAGACCCAGTACTTC. The full variable domain, with the rest looked up from reference TRBV19 and TRBJ2-5, is DGGITQSPKYLFRKEGQNVTLSCEQNLNHDAMYWYRQDPGQGLRLIYYSQIVNDFQKGDIAEGYSVSREKKESFPLTVTSAQKNPTAFYLCASSIKGQAQETQYFGPGTRLLVL.

Turning to this clone: The same CDR3 arises from other DNA sequences in this sample as well. The chain carries TRBV28 and TRBJ2-7; D uncertain. Germline values: CDR1 MDHEN, CDR2 SYDVKM. CDR3 length equals 11 residues. The V end lost 4 bases, the J end lost 4 bases, and 5 bases lay between the germline ends. CDR3 amino acids: CASSSSYEQYF. CDR3 DNA sequence: TGTGCCAGCAGTTCTTCTTACGAGCAGTACTTC.

This rearrangement joins TRBV2 to TRBJ2-2; 9 bases line up with TRBD2. The V gene's germline CDR1 is SNHLY and CDR2 FYNNEI. There are 16 residues in the CDR3. The junction had 7 bases not matched to a gene; V was cut back by 2 bases and J by 6 bases. In DNA form, the CDR3 reads TGTGCCAGCAGTGAACTGGCTAGCGGGACGGCCGGGGAGCTGTTTTTT. This gives the protein CASSELASGTAGELFF.

A single count supports this clone. This chain links TRBV10-3 with TRBJ2-5, with TRBD1 identical over 8 bases. V lost 6 bases to trimming and J lost 5 bases; unmatched junction nucleotides: 17. Germline CDR1 reads ENHRY; CDR2 reads SYGVKD. This CDR3 has 17 residues. CDR3 nucleotide sequence: TGTGCCATCAGGAGACAGCTTTCGCAGGGGGCGGGCGAGACCCAGTACTTC. Its protein product is CAIRRQLSQGAGETQYF.

The chain links TRBV4-3 to TRBJ2-2; TRBD1 agrees at 7 bases. The CDR3 contains 17 residues. V lost 1 base, J lost 3 bases, and 8 bases stayed unmatched. Germline assignment: CDR1 LGHNA and CDR2 YSLEER. Here the CDR3 DNA reads TGCGCCAGCAGCCAAGGGGGACAGACGATGCACACCGGGGAGCTGTTTTTT. Translation: CASSQGGQTMHTGELFF.

The chain joins TRBV19 to TRBJ2-1; TRBD2 is a possible D gene (6 bases). The CDR3 extends over 15 amino acids. Trimming left V 4 bases short and J 4 bases short, with 14 bases between. Per the germline V gene, CDR1 is LNHDA and CDR2 is SQIVND (reference sequence). The CDR3 spells CASSRGVSIYNEQFF. The DNA of the CDR3 is TGTGCCAGTAGTAGGGGGGTCTCAATTTACAATGAGCAGTTCTTC.

This sequence joins TRBV2 and TRBJ1-5; D is uncertain. CDR3 size: 12 residues. Trimming removed 6 bases from V and 6 bases from J, with 9 bases in between. Germline V gene data show CDR1 as SNHLY and CDR2 as FYNNEI. The CDR3 region has the DNA TGTGCCAGCAGCCCGGGTTCTCAGCCCCAGCATTTT. It specifies CASSPGSQPQHF.

The chain is built from TRBV11-2 and TRBJ2-7; 15 bases agree with TRBD2. Germline CDR1 reads SGHAT; CDR2 reads FQNNGV. V trimming: 5 bases; J trimming: 7 bases; junction bases outside the gene matches: 9. This CDR3 spans 16 amino acids. This CDR3 reads CASSPYTGTSGREQYF. The CDR3 DNA follows: TGTGCCAGCAGCCCCTATACCGGGACTAGCGGGAGGGAGCAGTACTTC.

The chain is built from TRBV6-1 and TRBJ2-1; 11 positions agree with TRBD2. Germline V lookup: CDR1 MNHNS, CDR2 SASEGT. The ends lost 1 base at V and 8 bases at J; junction bases unmatched: 7. This CDR3 region has 16 residues. This chain's CDR3 is CASSEEIAGGAHEQFF. The CDR3 nucleotides read TGTGCCAGCAGTGAAGAAATAGCGGGGGGGGCTCATGAGCAGTTCTTC.

The CDR3 spells CASSVGRGNRADTQYF. The CDR3, as DNA: TGTGCCAGCAGCGTAGGTAGGGGGAATAGGGCAGATACGCAGTATTTT. The chain carries TRBV9 and TRBJ2-3; tentative D call: TRBD1 (6 bases). The V gene's germline CDR1 is SGDLS and CDR2 YYNGEE. This CDR3 is built from 16 residues. V was clipped by 0 bases and J by 4 bases, with 15 bases between them.

This clone has a single count. The rearrangement uses TRBV18 and TRBJ2-2; the D call may be TRBD1 or TRBD2 (5 bases each). CDR3 length: 14 residues. Germline V gene sequence: CDR1 KGHSH, CDR2 LQKENI. V was pared by 8 bases and J by 6 bases, with 16 bases between. CDR3: CASPKVGAAGELFF. In DNA, the CDR3 is TGTGCCAGCCCCAAGGTCGGGGCTGCCGGGGAGCTGTTTTTT.

V gene TRBV28 combines with J gene TRBJ1-2; no reliable D call. V lost 4 bases, J lost 4 bases, and 10 bases lay in between. The CDR3 is made up of 13 amino acids. Germline values: CDR1 MDHEN, CDR2 SYDVKM. CDR3 in amino acids: CASSSRTRYGYTF. CDR3 sequence (DNA): TGTGCCAGCAGTTCGCGGACTCGCTATGGCTACACCTTC.

The chain carries TRBV27 and TRBJ1-2; D might be TRBD1 (5 bases). The CDR3 runs to 14 residues. V lost 10 bases and J lost 3, with 18 bases in between. Germline V gene sequence: CDR1 MNHEY, CDR2 SMNVEV (reference sequence). The CDR3 DNA sequence: TGTGCCACCAGGCGGCCAGGGATTGACTATGGCTACACCTTC. Amino acid sequence: CATRRPGIDYGYTF.

This chain joins TRBV14 and TRBJ2-7; TRBD1 is a possible D gene (5 bases). Germline lookup yields CDR1 SGHDN and CDR2 FVKESK. V was shortened by 2 bases and J by 9 bases, with 17 bases between the two germline ends. The CDR3 length is 14 residues. The CDR3 DNA sequence: TGTGCCAGCAGCCAACAACGAGGCTTTGGGGCGCAGTACTTC. Translation: CASSQQRGFGAQYF.

The rearrangement joins TRBV10-3 to TRBJ1-1; 10 bases align to TRBD1. CDR3 size: 13 residues. The V gene end was trimmed by 7 bases and the J gene end by 10 bases; junction bases not matched to a gene: 9. Germline V gene lookup returns CDR1 ENHRY and CDR2 SYGVKD. The CDR3 here is CAIKGTGDHSAFF. CDR3 sequence (DNA): TGTGCCATCAAAGGGACAGGGGATCACTCAGCTTTCTTT.

V usage is TRBV27 and J usage is TRBJ1-1, with D perhaps TRBD1 (5 bases). V shed 5 bases and J shed 7 bases, with 14 bases lying between them. The CDR3 is 13 residues long. In germline, CDR1 is MNHEY, CDR2 SMNVEV (reference sequence). The chain's CDR3 is CASSVLGLREAFF. CDR3 sequence (DNA): TGTGCCAGCAGTGTATTGGGACTGCGTGAAGCTTTCTTT.

The chain joins TRBV18 to TRBJ2-1; the D gene could be TRBD1 or TRBD2 (5 bases each). Germline CDR1 reads KGHSH; CDR2 reads LQKENI. This CDR3 has 14 residues. V dropped 0 bases and J dropped 8 bases, with 11 bases sitting between them. CDR3 DNA sequence: TGTGCCAGCTCACCACCGGGGCCCGGGGATGAGCAGTTCTTC. It encodes CASSPPGPGDEQFF.

The chain has TRBV18 and TRBJ2-1; TRBD1 is a possible D gene (6 bases). Germline lookup yields CDR1 KGHSH and CDR2 LQKENI. This CDR3 is built from 16 residues. Trimming took 5 bases from V and 0 from J, leaving 14 bases between them. The CDR3 region has the DNA TGTGCCAGCTCAGCACTACAGGGAAACTCCTACAATGAGCAGTTCTTC. It is translated as CASSALQGNSYNEQFF.

This chain joins TRBV28 and TRBJ2-1, with TRBD2 matching over 7 bases. Losses at the gene ends were 1 base for V and 12 bases for J; bases not matched to a gene: 3. CDR1 and CDR2 from the germline V gene are MDHEN and SYDVKM. This CDR3 comprises 12 residues. CDR3 residues: CASSLLREGQFF. CDR3 bases: TGTGCCAGCAGTTTATTGAGGGAGGGGCAGTTCTTC. Together with reference TRBV28 and TRBJ2-1, the CDR3 gives the full variable domain: DVKVTQSSRYLVKRTGEKVFLECVQDMDHENMFWYRQDPGLGLRLIYFSYDVKMKEKGDIPEGYSVSREKKERFSLILESASTNQTSMYLCASSLLREGQFFGPGTRLTVL.

V gene TRBV5-1 combines with J gene TRBJ2-7; 9 positions agree with TRBD2. This CDR3 has 15 amino acids. Germline trimming cut 0 bases from V and 4 bases from J; bases unmatched to any gene: 5. Germline assignment: CDR1 SGHRS and CDR2 YFSETQ. CDR3 protein: CASSLGREGRYEQYF. In nucleotides, the CDR3 is TGCGCCAGCAGCTTGGGGCGGGAGGGTCGATACGAGCAGTACTTC.

J is TRBJ2-7 and V is TRBV6-5; TRBD2 might be the D (6 bases). Germline V gene data show CDR1 as MNHEY and CDR2 as SVGAGI. Trimming pared 2 bases from V and 2 bases from J, leaving 16 bases between. The CDR3 length is 16 residues. The CDR3 loop is CASSYIVGTGTYEQYF. CDR3 in DNA: TGTGCCAGCAGTTACATTGTAGGGACTGGGACCTACGAGCAGTACTTC.

The chain couples TRBV18 to TRBJ2-1; D is uncertain. The CDR3 runs 16 residues. Trimming shortened V by 3 bases and J by 0 bases, and 12 bases separated the two germline ends. Germline V gene lookup returns CDR1 KGHSH and CDR2 LQKENI. The CDR3: CASSPLQTFSYNEQFF. The CDR3 bases are TGTGCCAGCTCACCGCTGCAGACATTCTCCTACAATGAGCAGTTCTTC.

This sequence joins TRBV10-3 and TRBJ2-6; unclear D gene. Germline V lookup: CDR1 ENHRY, CDR2 SYGVKD. V gave up 4 bases and J gave up 3 bases, with 7 bases separating them. This CDR3 has 14 amino acids. CDR3: CAISGALGANVLTF. CDR3 nucleotides: TGTGCCATCAGTGGTGCCCTTGGGGCCAACGTCCTGACTTTC.

The chain has TRBV19 and TRBJ2-1; the D gene is possibly TRBD1 (5 bases). Per the germline V gene, CDR1 is LNHDA and CDR2 is SQIVND (reference sequence). V lost 6 bases to trimming and J lost 5 bases, with 11 bases between them. The CDR3 has 13 residues. CDR3 region: CASSVTVHNEQFF. DNA for the CDR3: TGTGCCAGTAGCGTGACAGTTCACAATGAGCAGTTCTTC.